Listed here are 18 T cell receptor beta chains from one sample, sequenced in a study of a mutant IDH1 vaccine in newly diagnosed glioma. These receptors have no known antigen. Assay used: immunoSEQ multiplex PCR; TCRdb lists only in-frame clones, some missing. The data show about 28,000 clones, 89% seen once. Time point defined: week 5, during vaccination. Each vaccine dose was 300 ug of mutant IDH1 20-mer peptide, with topical imiquimod. The material was PBMCs, obtained from a glioma patient whose treatment included an IDH1 peptide vaccine. Source of these receptors: a man younger than 35 with glioma.

The chain carries TRBV7-9 and TRBJ2-1; possible D gene TRBD2, 6 bases. The CDR3 is 15 residues long. V was trimmed by 1 base and J by 4 bases, leaving 11 bases between them. The germline V gene encodes CDR1 SEHNR and CDR2 FQNEAQ (reference sequence). CDR3: CASSLGGGIYNEQFF. CDR3 bases: TGTGCCAGCAGCTTAGGTGGGGGGATTTACAATGAGCAGTTCTTC.

V is TRBV4-1 and J is TRBJ1-1; no firm D call. This CDR3 contains 14 residues. V lost 0 bases and J lost 10, with 15 bases in between. Germline V lookup: CDR1 MGHRA, CDR2 YSYEKL. The CDR3, as DNA: TGCGCCAGCAGCCAAGATATTGGACTCTTGGGAGCTTTCTTT. Its protein is CASSQDIGLLGAFF.

The V call is TRBV30, the J call TRBJ2-1, with 8 bases that match TRBD2. The length of the CDR3 is 15 residues. The germline gives CDR1 GTSNPN, CDR2 SVGIG (reference sequence). V trimming: 8 bases; J trimming: 6 bases; junction bases outside the gene matches: 15. The CDR3 loop is CALGDDGLAFNEQFF. The CDR3 nucleotides are TGTGCCCTGGGAGACGACGGACTAGCTTTCAATGAGCAGTTCTTC.

This clone was counted a single time. The V and J genes are TRBV6-5 and TRBJ2-7; no clear D. V lost 3 bases and J lost 2, with 11 bases in between. This CDR3 is built from 14 residues. From germline, CDR1 is MNHEY and CDR2 SVGAGI. CDR3 sequence (DNA): TGTGCCAGCAGTTATTCGGGTGGAACCTACGAGCAGTACTTC. Its protein is CASSYSGGTYEQYF.

V and J are TRBV5-4 and TRBJ1-1, with unresolved D. The length of the CDR3 is 11 residues. Germline V gives CDR1 SGHNT, CDR2 YYREEE (reference sequence). V was clipped by 1 base and J by 2 bases, with 0 bases between them. This CDR3 reads CASSLNTEAFF. The CDR3 DNA reads TGTGCCAGCAGCTTGAACACTGAAGCTTTCTTT.

This clone was seen only once. The CDR3 is CASSAAGLAGVYNEQFF. The CDR3 DNA sequence: TGTGCCAGCAGTGCGGCAGGACTAGCGGGAGTTTACAATGAGCAGTTCTTC. The chain uses TRBV6-1 and TRBJ2-1; 13 bases line up with TRBD2. The CDR3 totals 17 residues. The junction had 7 bases not matched to a gene; V was cut back by 4 bases and J by 4 bases. From germline, CDR1 is MNHNS and CDR2 SASEGT.

The chain combines TRBV30 with TRBJ1-5, with D hard to call. The germline V gene has CDR1 GTSNPN and CDR2 SVGIG (reference sequence). This CDR3 has 13 amino acids. Between the trimmed V and J ends, which lost 3 bases and 3 bases, there was a span of 9 bases. The CDR3 coding sequence is TGTGCCTGGAGCTCGGGAGTCAATCAGCCCCAGCATTTT. This codes for CAWSSGVNQPQHF. Full variable domain (missing parts from reference TRBV30 and TRBJ1-5): SQTIHQWPATLVQPVGSPLSLECTVEGTSNPNLYWYRQAAGRGLQLLFYSVGIGQISSEVPQNLSASRPQDRQFILSSKKLLLSDSGFYLCAWSSGVNQPQHFGDGTRLSIL.

This clone is labeled medium-sized. The chain links TRBV2 to TRBJ1-5; D ambiguous. Deletions cut 6 bases from V and 1 base from J, with 7 bases between. The germline V gene has CDR1 SNHLY and CDR2 FYNNEI. CDR3 size: 13 residues. The CDR3, as DNA: TGTGCCAGCAGCCTCGGGAGCAATCAGCCCCAGCATTTT. Translating it yields CASSLGSNQPQHF.

This chain uses TRBV5-6 with TRBJ2-7; no firm D call. The V end was cut by 3 bases, the J end by 1 base, with 2 bases between. The CDR3 has 11 amino acids. In germline, CDR1 is SGHDT, CDR2 YYEEEE. The CDR3, as DNA: TGTGCCAGCAGCTCTTCCTACGAGCAGTACTTC. Translation: CASSSSYEQYF.

The CDR3 sequence is CSLKEGGYNEQFF. DNA for the CDR3: TGCAGCCTTAAGGAGGGCGGGTACAATGAGCAGTTCTTC. The gene calls are TRBV29-1 and TRBJ2-1; perhaps TRBD2 as D (6 bases). V shed 8 bases and J shed 4 bases, with 15 bases lying between them. The CDR3 runs to 13 residues. Germline V gene lookup returns CDR1 SQVTM and CDR2 ANQGSEA.

V gene TRBV29-1 combines with J gene TRBJ1-1; tentative D call: TRBD1 (6 bases). Deletions cut 3 bases from V and 10 bases from J, with 15 bases between. The length of the CDR3 is 12 residues. The germline V gene encodes CDR1 SQVTM and CDR2 ANQGSEA. The CDR3 coding sequence is TGCAGCGTTGAGGTTAAAGGGGGGGTAGCTTTCTTT. This gives the protein CSVEVKGGVAFF. The full variable domain, completed using reference TRBV29-1 and TRBJ1-1, is SAVISQKPSRDICQRGTSLTIQCQVDSQVTMMFWYRQQPGQSLTLIATANQGSEATYESGFVIDKFPISRPNLTFSTLTVSNMSPEDSSIYLCSVEVKGGVAFFGQGTRLTVV.

The chain couples TRBV6-1 to TRBJ1-2, with 7 bases aligning to TRBD1. The CDR3 is 14 residues long. Germline lookup yields CDR1 MNHNS and CDR2 SASEGT. V shed 6 bases and J 1 base; nucleotides not matched to a gene: 5. The CDR3 sequence: CASRTGQVNYGYTF. The CDR3, as DNA: TGTGCCAGCAGAACAGGACAGGTTAACTATGGCTACACCTTC.

The V and J genes are TRBV25-1 and TRBJ1-1; 8 bases map to TRBD1. CDR1 and CDR2 (germline): MGHDK, SYGVNS. This CDR3 is built from 15 residues. With 6 bases clipped from V and 6 bases from J, the junction kept 12 bases outside the gene matches. The CDR3 loop is CASRVQGVTLAEAFF. In DNA, the CDR3 is TGTGCCAGCAGGGTACAGGGGGTGACGCTCGCTGAAGCTTTCTTT.

This clone was seen more than once but under ten times. The J gene is TRBJ1-2, the V gene TRBV19, with 7 bases fitting TRBD1. The CDR3 loop spans 15 amino acids. Germline lookup yields CDR1 LNHDA and CDR2 SQIVND (reference sequence). The J segment lost 4 bases and the V segment lost 4 bases, leaving 9 bases of the junction unmatched. CDR3 loop: CASSTQGTDFYGYTF. The CDR3 DNA sequence: TGTGCCAGTAGTACCCAGGGGACAGATTTCTATGGCTACACCTTC.

The J gene is TRBJ1-1, the V gene TRBV4-3; D possibly corresponds to TRBD1 (5 bases). This CDR3 is 13 amino acids long. Between the trimmed V and J ends, which lost 0 bases and 10 bases, there was a span of 12 bases. Per the germline V gene, CDR1 is LGHNA and CDR2 is YSLEER. The CDR3 loop is CASSQDTGWRAFF. In DNA, the CDR3 is TGCGCCAGCAGCCAAGATACAGGTTGGCGAGCTTTCTTT.

This chain links TRBV4-1 with TRBJ1-1; D possibly corresponds to TRBD1 (5 bases). Germline V gives CDR1 MGHRA, CDR2 YSYEKL. V was cut by 1 base and J by 2 bases, with 23 bases left in between. CDR3 size: 19 residues. The chain's CDR3 is CASSQVRAGVPIGNTEAFF. The CDR3 DNA is TGCGCCAGCAGCCAAGTGAGGGCGGGGGTACCCATCGGAAACACTGAAGCTTTCTTT.

The chain joins TRBV5-4 to TRBJ1-2; D is possibly TRBD1 (6 bases). This CDR3 has 14 amino acids. Germline values: CDR1 SGHNT, CDR2 YYREEE (reference sequence). V gave up 4 bases and J gave up 8 bases, with 18 bases separating them. CDR3 in amino acids: CASSPKGGPGGYTF. The CDR3 nucleotides are TGTGCCAGCAGCCCCAAGGGGGGACCCGGCGGCTACACCTTC.

This clone was recorded once. This chain uses TRBV28 with TRBJ2-5, with D possibly matching TRBD2 (5 bases). V was trimmed by 5 bases and J by 10 bases, leaving 14 bases between them. Germline V gene sequence: CDR1 MDHEN, CDR2 SYDVKM. The CDR3 is 12 residues long. DNA for the CDR3: TGTGCCAGCAGTCCCCCAACCGGAGGCCAGTACTTC. It codes for CASSPPTGGQYF.